This T cell receptor (beta chain) was identified in a study of CD8 T cells in Susac syndrome. Germline CDR1 and CDR2: LNHDA and SQIVND (reference sequence). V shed 2 bases and J 5 bases; nucleotides not matched to a gene: 5. The CDR3 runs 14 residues. RNA amounts of 0.5 to 1 ug underwent reverse transcription with random hexamers. TCRdb re-called the immunoSEQ multiplex PCR reads through MiXCR, storing one row per CDR3 protein. In the table there are about 300,000 distinct CDR3 sequences, 70% to 90% of which are singletons. It was treatment-naive patients with stable or active relapsing-remitting disease who made up the multiple sclerosis controls.

The clonotype was recovered from a human donor with multiple sclerosis. Material for sequencing was CD8+ T cells from PBMCs. The chain combines TRBV19 with TRBJ1-1; 7 nucleotides align to TRBD1. The CDR3 region has the DNA TGTGCCAGTAGTATAACAGGGGCCGTGACTGAAGCTTTCTTT. Its translation: CASSITGAVTEAFF.